A single sample is the source of the 15 T cell receptor beta chains below, sequenced in a study of OX40 agonist ivuxolimab in advanced cancers. Repertoires were generated with immunoSEQ multiplex PCR, while TCRdb's copy carries only in-frame clones and drops some. The sample has some 54,000 clones, about 85% seen once. The material was CD4+ or CD8+ T cells sorted from blood, obtained in a trial of the OX40 agonist ivuxolimab. These TCRs come from an adult with an advanced solid tumor such as melanoma, head and neck, liver or kidney cancer.

Concerning this clone: The conserved phenylalanine or tryptophan normally closing the CDR3 is absent here, so this likely arose from a read error. No DNA is shown, since the ends of the CDR3 on it are uncertain; the CDR3 is the one TCRdb lists. The chain links TRBV5-8 to TRBJ1-2; no check of the table's D call, TRBD1, against the DNA was made. CDR1 is SGHTS, CDR2 YDEGEE, per germline. Counting both end residues, the CDR3 totals 10 amino acids. CDR3 residues: CASSLGTELS.

The V call is TRBV21-1, the J call TRBJ2-1; the listed D gene, TRBD2, was not tested against the DNA. TRBV21-1 represents a pseudogene. The CDR3 runs 12 residues. CDR3 sequence (DNA): TGTGCCAGCATCGAGGGAAGGGAAGAGCAGTTCTTC. Protein: CASIEGREEQFF.

The chain has TRBV15 and TRBJ2-1; TRBD2 aligns across 8 bases. CDR1 LNHNV and CDR2 YYDKDF come from the germline V gene (reference sequence). V shed 3 bases, J shed 9 bases, and the junction held 7 bases outside the gene matches. This CDR3 region has 14 residues. CDR3 in DNA: TGTGCCACCAGCAGCGGGGGGGCAACGGTTGAGCAGTTCTTC. Protein sequence: CATSSGGATVEQFF. Together with reference TRBV15 and TRBJ2-1, the CDR3 gives the full variable domain: DAMVIQNPRYQVTQFGKPVTLSCSQTLNHNVMYWYQQKSSQAPKLLFHYYDKDFNNEADTPDNFQSRRPNTSFCFLDIRSPGLGDTAMYLCATSSGGATVEQFFGPGTRLTVL.

This clone was detected only once. The J gene is TRBJ2-2, the V gene TRBV11-2; weak D call: TRBD1 (6 bases). Trimming shortened V by 4 bases and J by 1 base, and 16 bases separated the two germline ends. This CDR3 has 17 amino acids. Germline loops: CDR1 SGHAT, CDR2 FQNNGV. The CDR3 spells CASSSRIGTRNTGELFF. The CDR3, as DNA: TGTGCCAGCAGCTCGCGCATAGGGACAAGGAACACCGGGGAGCTGTTTTTT.

V usage is TRBV29-1 and J usage is TRBJ2-7; no reliable D call. Trimming shortened V by 1 base and J by 0 bases, and 10 bases separated the two germline ends. The CDR3 sequence is 14 residues long. Germline CDR1 SQVTM, CDR2 ANQGSEA. CDR3 in amino acids: CSVEASGPSYEQYF. The CDR3 DNA sequence: TGCAGCGTTGAAGCTTCTGGACCCTCCTACGAGCAGTACTTC.

The chain links TRBV19 to TRBJ1-1; possible D gene TRBD1, 6 bases. V lost 8 bases and J 2 bases, leaving 15 bases between the germline ends. The CDR3 has 14 amino acids. From germline, CDR1 is LNHDA and CDR2 SQIVND (reference sequence). CDR3 nucleotide sequence: TGTGCCAGTGCCCCCCCGGACAGCAACACTGAAGCTTTCTTT. It is translated as CASAPPDSNTEAFF.

The rearrangement links TRBV10-2 to TRBJ1-5; the D gene is possibly TRBD1 (5 bases). Germline values: CDR1 WSHSY, CDR2 SAAADI. V shed 0 bases and J shed 3 bases, with 27 bases lying between them. The CDR3 runs 21 residues. The CDR3, as DNA: TGCGCCAGCAGTGAGTCCCATCGTTCCCCAGGGCGCTCTACCCCCAATCAGCCCCAGCATTTT. The encoded protein is CASSESHRSPGRSTPNQPQHF.

This chain uses TRBV5-8 with TRBJ1-5; TRBD1 matches 7 bases. With 3 bases clipped from V and 0 bases from J, the junction kept 3 bases outside the gene matches. CDR1 and CDR2 (germline): SGHTS, YDEGEE. The CDR3 runs to 15 residues. CDR3 nucleotide sequence: TGTGCCAGCAGCTGGGACAGCCATAGCAATCAGCCCCAGCATTTT. It encodes CASSWDSHSNQPQHF. Filled out from reference TRBV5-8 and TRBJ1-5, the complete variable domain reads EAGVTQSPTHLIKTRGQQATLRCSPISGHTSVYWYQQALGLGLQFLLWYDEGEERNRGNFPPRFSGRQFPNYSSELNVNALELEDSALYLCASSWDSHSNQPQHFGDGTRLSIL.

The rearrangement links TRBV4-3 to TRBJ1-1; tentative D call: TRBD1 (5 bases). Germline loops: CDR1 LGHNA, CDR2 YSLEER. Trimming stripped 3 bases from V and 4 bases from J, with 9 bases between. The length of the CDR3 is 13 residues. DNA of the CDR3: TGCGCCAGCAGCCACAGGGTGCTCACTGAAGCTTTCTTT. This translates into CASSHRVLTEAFF.

This clone occurred many times. Other DNA sequences within the sample encode an identical CDR3. The chain links TRBV27 to TRBJ2-5, with unresolved D. Trimming cost V 6 bases and J 1 base, with 15 bases left between them. The CDR3 extends over 15 amino acids. Germline-derived CDR1 and CDR2 are MNHEY and SMNVEV (reference sequence). CDR3 amino acids: CASRSSGYSQETQYF. Written as DNA, the CDR3 is TGTGCCAGCAGATCTAGTGGATACTCCCAAGAGACCCAGTACTTC.

The chain carries TRBV7-9 and TRBJ2-7, with 8 bases fitting TRBD1. The CDR3 length is 14 residues. The V gene's germline CDR1 is SEHNR and CDR2 FQNEAQ (reference sequence). V gave up 3 bases and J gave up 7 bases; unmatched junction bases: 8. For the CDR3, the DNA is TGTGCCAGCAGCTTCGGGACAGGTACGGAAGAGCAGTACTTC. Protein: CASSFGTGTEEQYF.

V usage is TRBV5-1 and J usage is TRBJ2-7, with D uncertain. Trimming stripped 0 bases from V and 1 base from J, with 8 bases between. Germline CDR1 SGHRS, CDR2 YFSETQ. CDR3 length: 14 amino acids. As DNA, the CDR3 is TGCGCCAGCAGCTTGGGGGGAAAGTCCTACGAGCAGTACTTC. Protein sequence: CASSLGGKSYEQYF.

The gene calls are TRBV5-1 and TRBJ2-2; D ambiguous. V was pared by 2 bases and J by 6 bases, with 2 bases between. CDR3 size: 11 residues. CDR1 is SGHRS, CDR2 YFSETQ, per germline. The CDR3 DNA sequence: TGCGCCAGCAGCTTAGCCGGGGAGCTGTTTTTT. Translation gives CASSLAGELFF. Full variable domain (outside the CDR3, taken from reference TRBV5-1 and TRBJ2-2): KAGVTQTPRYLIKTRGQQVTLSCSPISGHRSVSWYQQTPGQGLQFLFEYFSETQRNKGNFPGRFSGRQFSNSRSEMNVSTLELGDSALYLCASSLAGELFFGEGSRLTVL.

This clone was found once. The rearrangement joins TRBV5-1 to TRBJ1-2; a weak D match, TRBD1 (5 bases). The length of the CDR3 is 14 residues. V was pared by 5 bases and J by 3 bases, with 14 bases between. CDR1 is SGHRS and CDR2 is YFSETQ in the germline V gene. CDR3 loop: CASSPGTDHYGYTF. The DNA for the CDR3 is TGCGCCAGCAGTCCCGGGACCGATCACTATGGCTACACCTTC.

This chain uses TRBV2 with TRBJ1-6, with D unresolved. The V and J ends lost 6 bases and 5 bases respectively, with 8 bases between them. The CDR3 loop spans 13 amino acids. Germline-derived CDR1 and CDR2 are SNHLY and FYNNEI. The CDR3 nucleotides read TGTGCCAGCAGGGGCAGCAATAATTCACCCCTCCACTTT. This translates into CASRGSNNSPLHF.